Listed below are T cell receptor beta chains from one sample, sequenced in a study of cytomegalovirus exposure and HLA in healthy donors. Assay used: immunoSEQ multiplex PCR; TCRdb lists only in-frame clones, some missing. The sample has tens of thousands of clones, roughly 93% seen once; the top ten hold roughly 2.1%. Sequencing input: PBMCs. The source is a man aged 25 to 45 in good health and CMV-seronegative. Both conserved end residues are part of each CDR3. A D gene is named only where the DNA matches it firmly. Only some rows state a clone size, as once, few, many or a class for expanded clones.

v_call	d_call	clone_size	j_call	cdr3_length	cdr3_nt	cdr3_aa
TRBV27	TRBD1	NA	TRBJ1-5	13	TGTGCCAGCAGACAGGGGGCCAATCAGCCCCAGCATTTT	CASRQGANQPQHF
TRBV2	TRBD1	NA	TRBJ2-1	13	TGTGCCAGCAAGGGGACAGGGCGAAATGAGCAGTTCTTC	CASKGTGRNEQFF
TRBV4-1	NA	NA	TRBJ1-1	14	TGCGCCAGCAGCCAAGTACAGGGAAGCACTGAAGCTTTCTTT	CASSQVQGSTEAFF
TRBV29-1	NA	NA	TRBJ2-3	15	TGCAGCGTTACTGACAGGTACGACCTCCACCATACGCAGTATTTT	CSVTDRYDLHHTQYF
TRBV28	TRBD2	NA	TRBJ2-1	17	TGTGCCAGCAGTTCCCCGGGTAGCGGGAGGTTATACAATGAGCAGTTCTTC	CASSSPGSGRLYNEQFF
TRBV11-3	TRBD1	NA	TRBJ2-3	14	TGTGCCAGCAGCCCAGGGGGTAGCACAGATACGCAGTATTTT	CASSPGGSTDTQYF
TRBV27	NA	few	TRBJ1-5	14	TGTGCCAGCAGTTTGAGGGCCGGGGGTCAGCCCCAGCATTTT	CASSLRAGGQPQHF
TRBV15	TRBD2	NA	TRBJ2-7	16	TGTGCCACCAGCAGAACTCCTAGCGGGAGCGGCAACGAGCAGTACTTC	CATSRTPSGSGNEQYF
TRBV7-6	NA	NA	TRBJ1-1	13	TGTGCCAGCAGCTTTGAGCGAAACACTGAAGCTTTCTTT	CASSFERNTEAFF
TRBV18	TRBD1	once	TRBJ1-5	14	TGTGCCAGCTCTCAGGGGACAGAAAATCAGCCCCAGCATTTT	CASSQGTENQPQHF
TRBV6-1	NA	NA	TRBJ2-3	13	TGTGCCAGCAGTGTTGAAGGGGTCGATACGCAGTATTTT	CASSVEGVDTQYF
TRBV11-2	NA	NA	TRBJ2-1	16	TGTGCCAGCAGCTTACTTCTTGGCGGGACGGTGGGTGAGCAGTTCTTC	CASSLLLGGTVGEQFF
TRBV7-8	TRBD2	NA	TRBJ2-1	17	TGTGCCAGCAGCTCGGGACTAGCGGGAGACGGCTGGGCCTTTCAGTTCTTC	CASSSGLAGDGWAFQFF
TRBV18	NA	NA	TRBJ1-1	14	TGTGCCAGCTCCCAGGAGGGGTCTTACACTGAAGCTTTCTTT	CASSQEGSYTEAFF
TRBV7-7	TRBD1	NA	TRBJ2-2	15	TGTGCTAGCAGCTTATTAAGTGGGACAGTCGAGGAGCTGTTTTTT	CASSLLSGTVEELFF
TRBV7-9	NA	NA	TRBJ2-1	13	TGTGCCAGCAGCTTCCCTCAGCTAGAGGAGCCGTTCTTC	CASSFPQLEEPFF
TRBV6-1	TRBD2	NA	TRBJ2-5	18	TGTGCCAGCAGTGATTATGGACTAGCGATTCGTGGGCAAGAGACCCAGTACTTC	CASSDYGLAIRGQETQYF
TRBV25-1	TRBD2	NA	TRBJ2-1	15	TGTGCCAGCAGACGGGACTACCCCGCCGAAGGTGAGCAGTTCTTC	CASRRDYPAEGEQFF
TRBV5-1	TRBD2	NA	TRBJ2-7	14	TGCGCCAGCAGCTGGTCTAGCGGGGGTCCCGAGCAGTACTTC	CASSWSSGGPEQYF
TRBV11-2	NA	NA	TRBJ2-1	13	TGTGCCAGCAGCTTAGATTTCGACAATGAGCAGTTCTTC	CASSLDFDNEQFF
TRBV14	NA	NA	TRBJ1-2	13	TGTGCCAGCAGCCAAGATGGAGGGACGGTCATCACCTTC	CASSQDGGTVITF
TRBV29-1	NA	NA	TRBJ1-1	14	TGCAGCGTTGTGGGACACCCTATGAACACTGAAGCTTTCTTT	CSVVGHPMNTEAFF
TRBV7-9	NA	once	TRBJ1-5	14	TGTGCCAGCAGCGATGGGCTGGGGGGGAAGCCCCAGCATTTT	CASSDGLGGKPQHF
TRBV5-4	NA	NA	TRBJ1-6	14	TGTGCCAGCAGCATCCCCACAGGGAATTCACCCCTCCACTTT	CASSIPTGNSPLHF
TRBV6-4	TRBD2	NA	TRBJ2-1	14	TGTGCCAGCAGTGTGAGCGGGAGCCACAATGAGCAGTTCTTC	CASSVSGSHNEQFF
TRBV5-1	TRBD2	NA	TRBJ2-3	18	TGCGCCAGCAGCTTGGGACTAGCGGGGGGGACTAGCACAGATACGCAGTATTTT	CASSLGLAGGTSTDTQYF
TRBV19	TRBD1	NA	TRBJ1-5	15	TGTGCCAGTAACCTACAGGGGCCTCTCAATCAGCCCCAGCATTTT	CASNLQGPLNQPQHF
TRBV6-6	NA	NA	TRBJ1-1	12	TGTGCCACTAGGGACTCGAACACTGAAGCTTTCTTT	CATRDSNTEAFF
TRBV6-4	TRBD1	NA	TRBJ2-3	17	TGTGCCAGCAGTGAAAAACAGGGGGCGGCTAGCACAGATACGCAGTATTTT	CASSEKQGAASTDTQYF
TRBV28	NA	NA	TRBJ1-4	13	NA	CASSTSRDEKLFF
TRBV28	NA	NA	TRBJ1-4	13	TGTGCCAGCAGTCCGTCCCTAAATGAAAAACTGTTTTTT	CASSPSLNEKLFF
TRBV6-4	TRBD2	medium-sized	TRBJ2-1	15	TGTGCCAGCAGTGACTCGACTAGCGGGAGCAATGAGCAGTTCTTC	CASSDSTSGSNEQFF
TRBV5-1	NA	NA	TRBJ2-5	14	TGCGCCAGCGGGGGAAGTGTGGGAGGTGAGACCCAGTACTTC	CASGGSVGGETQYF
TRBV29-1	NA	once	TRBJ1-1	13	TGCAGCGTTGAACCCCAGTTGAACACTGAAGCTTTCTTT	CSVEPQLNTEAFF
TRBV11-3	TRBD2	NA	TRBJ2-5	14	TGTGCCAGCAGCTTTGGGGGGGACCAAGAGACCCAGTACTTC	CASSFGGDQETQYF
TRBV13	NA	NA	TRBJ2-7	15	TGTGCCAGCAGCTTAGGGGCAACAGGGTCGCGCGAGCAGTACTTC	CASSLGATGSREQYF
TRBV19	NA	NA	TRBJ1-5	13	TGTGCCAGTAGTATTGAACAGAATCAGCCCCAGCATTTT	CASSIEQNQPQHF
TRBV6-1	NA	NA	TRBJ1-2	13	TGTGCCAGCAGGAGGGCGAGACACGACGGCTACACCTTC	CASRRARHDGYTF
TRBV29-1	NA	NA	TRBJ1-1	13	TGCAGCGTTTCTCGGCAGGGGAGCACTGAAGCTTTCTTT	CSVSRQGSTEAFF
TRBV6-5	TRBD2	once	TRBJ2-7	14	TGTGCCAGCAGTCGGACTAGCTACGCTTACGAGCAGTACTTC	CASSRTSYAYEQYF
TRBV19	NA	NA	TRBJ1-5	18	TGTGCCAGTAGCAGTCAAAGAACGGGACTGCATAGCAATCAGCCCCAGCATTTT	CASSSQRTGLHSNQPQHF
TRBV28	TRBD1	NA	TRBJ1-1	19	TGTGCCAGCAGTCCAATAGGGGGTGGGACAGGGGTGGGAAACACTGAAGCTTTCTTT	CASSPIGGGTGVGNTEAFF
TRBV7-6	TRBD2	NA	TRBJ2-3	15	TGTGCCAGCAGCTTGACTAGCGGTCGCACAGATACGCAGTATTTT	CASSLTSGRTDTQYF
TRBV6-5	TRBD2	NA	TRBJ2-7	15	TGTGCCAGCAGCCACAGCGGACTAGCGGTCTACGAGCAGTACTTC	CASSHSGLAVYEQYF
TRBV5-1	NA	NA	TRBJ2-5	14	TGCGCCAGCAGCTTGGAGGGGTCCCAAGAGACCCAGTACTTC	CASSLEGSQETQYF
TRBV6-1	TRBD1	once	TRBJ1-5	12	TGTGCCAGCAGTTCTACAGGGGCCGCTACCCATTTT	CASSSTGAATHF
TRBV27	NA	NA	TRBJ1-1	11	TGTGCCAGCATCCTAAACACTGAAGCTTTCTTT	CASILNTEAFF
TRBV28	TRBD1	NA	TRBJ2-2	16	TGTGCCAGCAGTGGGCCGGGACAGGGGAACACCGGGGAGCTGTTTTTT	CASSGPGQGNTGELFF
TRBV6-1	NA	NA	TRBJ1-1	14	TGTGCCAGCAGTGAAGCAGGGGAAGAGACTGAAGCTTTCTTT	CASSEAGEETEAFF
TRBV19	NA	NA	TRBJ1-1	13	TGTGCCAGCTACGGGAACTTGAACACTGAAGCTTTCTTT	CASYGNLNTEAFF
TRBV18	TRBD1	NA	TRBJ2-5	14	TGTGCCAGCTCAGATACAGGGGCTACAGAGACCCAGTACTTC	CASSDTGATETQYF
TRBV7-6	TRBD1	NA	TRBJ2-7	17	TGTGCCAGCAGCCCTGGATTCGACAGGGTCAACTCCTACGAGCAGTACTTC	CASSPGFDRVNSYEQYF
TRBV6-5	TRBD1	NA	TRBJ2-1	13	TGTGCCAGCAGTGGACAGGGTCACAATGAGCAGTTCTTC	CASSGQGHNEQFF
TRBV5-6	TRBD1	NA	TRBJ2-7	14	TGTGCCAGCAGCTTGGAAGGGACAGCTTACGAGCAGTACTTC	CASSLEGTAYEQYF
TRBV9	TRBD1	NA	TRBJ1-2	16	TGTGCCAGCAGCGTAGGGGGTGAGGGGGCAAACTATGGCTACACCTTC	CASSVGGEGANYGYTF
TRBV29-1	NA	NA	TRBJ2-5	10	TGCAGCGTTGTTCGTGAGACCCAGTACTTC	CSVVRETQYF
TRBV9	NA	NA	TRBJ2-6	18	TGTGCCAGCAGCCCTACCCTACAGGGGGGGTCTGGGGCCAACGTCCTGACTTTC	CASSPTLQGGSGANVLTF
TRBV29-1	NA	NA	TRBJ2-1	16	TGCAGCGTTGAATTAGCCAGGGTACCGGCCTACAATGAGCAGTTCTTC	CSVELARVPAYNEQFF
TRBV4-2	TRBD1	NA	TRBJ2-7	15	TGTGCCAGCAGCCAGCGACAGGGGGAAACCTACGAGCAGTACTTC	CASSQRQGETYEQYF